This T cell receptor beta chain was profiled in a study of blood T cell repertoires in COVID-19. Background on the study: Samples came from the United States, Italy and Spain, spanning acute and convalescent COVID-19. Sources were T cells, B-cell-depleted T cells, or PBMCs; the material itself was cDNA or gDNA.

Assay used: immunoSEQ multiplex PCR; TCRdb lists only in-frame clones, some missing. The sample shows 120,000 to 150,000 clones, 75% to 90% of them seen only once. V gave up 9 bases and J gave up 0 bases, with 12 bases separating them. This CDR3 contains 15 residues. From germline, CDR1 is LNHDA and CDR2 SQIVND (reference sequence). V usage is TRBV19 and J usage is TRBJ1-6; no reliable D call. The specimen sequenced was peripheral blood. The source is a human donor in a cohort sampled during active COVID-19. The CDR3 region is CASQESGSYNSPLHF. CDR3 nucleotides: TGTGCCAGCCAAGAGTCGGGCTCCTATAATTCACCCCTCCACTTT.